This TCR beta chain was sequenced during a study of blood T cell repertoires in COVID-19. Whole-study context: Donors in the United States, Italy and Spain gave samples during acute or convalescent COVID-19. The analysed material was cDNA or gDNA that came from T cells, B-cell-depleted T cells, or PBMCs.

Per the original methods: Quantification of nucleated cells was approximated via reference gene primer amplification. TCRdb's copy holds only in-frame clones and misses some; the assay was immunoSEQ multiplex PCR. The V and J calls and clone size come from that table; D and trimming were worked out from the DNA. Of 90,000 to 150,000 clones in the sample, roughly three quarters were seen once. Germline V gene lookup returns CDR1 DFQATT and CDR2 SNEGSKA (reference sequence). Trimming removed 3 bases from V and 4 bases from J, with 6 bases in between. The length of the CDR3 is 11 residues. J is TRBJ2-5 and V is TRBV20-1, with D possibly being TRBD2 (5 bases). The sequenced material came from peripheral blood. The clonotype originates from a woman aged 80 or older with acute or convalescent COVID-19. CDR3 in amino acids: CSASEGETQYF. CDR3 nucleotides: TGCAGTGCTAGCGAGGGAGAGACCCAGTACTTC.